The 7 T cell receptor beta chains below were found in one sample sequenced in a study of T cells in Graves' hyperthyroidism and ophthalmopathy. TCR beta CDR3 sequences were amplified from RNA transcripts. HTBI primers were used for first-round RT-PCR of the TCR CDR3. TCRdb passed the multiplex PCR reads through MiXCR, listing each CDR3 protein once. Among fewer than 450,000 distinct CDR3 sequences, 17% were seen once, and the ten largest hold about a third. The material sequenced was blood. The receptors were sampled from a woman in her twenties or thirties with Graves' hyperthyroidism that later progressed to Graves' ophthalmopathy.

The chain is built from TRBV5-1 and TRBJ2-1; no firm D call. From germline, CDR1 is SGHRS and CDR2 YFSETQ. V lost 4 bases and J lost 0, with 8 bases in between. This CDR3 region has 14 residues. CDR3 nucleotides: TGCGCCAGCAGCGCCCAGAGCTCCTACAATGAGCAGTTCTTC. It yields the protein CASSAQSSYNEQFF.

CDR3 sequence: CASSPLRGHSTDTQYF. CDR3 nucleotides: TGTGCCAGTAGCCCACTCCGGGGCCACAGCACAGATACGCAGTATTTT. The chain recombines TRBV19 with TRBJ2-3; tentatively, D is TRBD1 or TRBD2 (5 bases each). Trimming stripped 6 bases from V and 0 bases from J, with 16 bases between. The CDR3 length is 16 residues. The germline gives CDR1 LNHDA, CDR2 SQIVND (reference sequence).

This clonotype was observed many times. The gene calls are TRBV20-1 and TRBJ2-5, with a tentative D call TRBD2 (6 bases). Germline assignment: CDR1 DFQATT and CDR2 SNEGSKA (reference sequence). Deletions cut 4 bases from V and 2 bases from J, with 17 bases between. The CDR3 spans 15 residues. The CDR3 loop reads CSAISLGLTQETQYF. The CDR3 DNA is TGCAGTGCTATTAGCTTGGGACTCACACAAGAGACCCAGTACTTC.

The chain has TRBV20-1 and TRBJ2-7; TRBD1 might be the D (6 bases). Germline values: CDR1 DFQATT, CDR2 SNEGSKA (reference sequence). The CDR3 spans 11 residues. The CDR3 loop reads CKLARGYEQYF. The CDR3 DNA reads TGCAAGCTGGCAAGGGGGTACGAGCAGTACTTC.

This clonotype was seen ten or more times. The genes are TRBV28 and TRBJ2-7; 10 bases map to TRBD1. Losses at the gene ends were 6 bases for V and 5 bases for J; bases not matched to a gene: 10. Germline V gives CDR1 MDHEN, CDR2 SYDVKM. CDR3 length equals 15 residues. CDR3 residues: CASSAAGQGHDEQYF. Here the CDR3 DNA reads TGTGCCAGCAGCGCGGCGGGACAGGGGCATGACGAGCAGTACTTC.

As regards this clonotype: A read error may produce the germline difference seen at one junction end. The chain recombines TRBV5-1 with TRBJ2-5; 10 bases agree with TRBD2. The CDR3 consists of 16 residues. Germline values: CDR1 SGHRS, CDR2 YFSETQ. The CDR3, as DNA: TGCGCCAGCAGCCAGCTCCCTAGCGGGGGAGAAGAGGCCCAGTACTTC. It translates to CASSQLPSGGEEAQYF.

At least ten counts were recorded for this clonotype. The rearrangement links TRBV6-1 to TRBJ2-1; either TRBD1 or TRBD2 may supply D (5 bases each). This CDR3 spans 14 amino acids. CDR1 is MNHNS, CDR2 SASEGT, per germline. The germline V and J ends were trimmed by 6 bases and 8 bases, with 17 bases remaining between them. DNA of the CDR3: TGTGCCAGCAGCCCCTCGGGACCCTCGGATGAGCAGTTCTTC. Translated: CASSPSGPSDEQFF.